The following is a T cell receptor (beta chain) sequence with its context. Its antigen is undetermined. The sample is drawn from a study of blood T cells in healthy people across ages. Study outcomes and limitations: A strong correlation between TCR beta diversity and naive T cell percentage was seen. More naive CD4+ cells and higher diversity marked long-lived donors relative to aged donors.

V lost 2 bases, J lost 5 bases, and 14 bases lay in between. The CDR3 covers 15 residues. Germline V gives CDR1 SGHRS, CDR2 YFSETQ. Combining a sample-barcoded 5' primer with a J-beta primer mix, a second PCR ran for roughly 6 to 12 cycles. One entry per CDR3 protein, called by TCRdb with MiXCR from the 5' RACE reads. The sample lists approximately 1,700,000 distinct CDR3 sequences, about two fifths occurring once. The source material was blood. J is TRBJ2-1 and V is TRBV5-1; the D call may be TRBD1 or TRBD2 (5 bases each). This TCR came from a human donor in good health. The CDR3 nucleotides read TGCGCCAGCAGCTTTTTTCACTGGGACGACAATGAGCAGTTCTTC. It yields the protein CASSFFHWDDNEQFF. The variable domain in full, with the rest retrieved from reference TRBV5-1 and TRBJ2-1, is KAGVTQTPRYLIKTRGQQVTLSCSPISGHRSVSWYQQTPGQGLQFLFEYFSETQRNKGNFPGRFSGRQFSNSRSEMNVSTLELGDSALYLCASSFFHWDDNEQFFGPGTRLTVL.